This T cell receptor (beta chain) was sequenced in a study of OX40 agonist ivuxolimab in advanced cancers. Whole-study context: Hepatocellular carcinoma, melanoma, renal cell or head and neck cancer affected the dose-escalation patients. Partial responses were observed in three patients, of whom one had hepatocellular carcinoma and two had cutaneous melanoma.

Germline assignment: CDR1 MNHNS and CDR2 SASEGT. V lost 7 bases and J 6 bases, leaving 16 bases between the germline ends. This CDR3 contains 15 residues. A remark on this clone: Its antigen is undetermined.

Broader study findings: Dose levels from 0.1 to 3.0 mg/kg saw CD4+ and CD8+ blood T cells expand clonally by week 6. CD8+ T cells averaged more expanded clones than CD4+.

Using immunoSEQ multiplex PCR, the repertoire was profiled, and TCRdb retains in-frame clones only, with some absent. The sample yields tens of thousands of clones, 85% to 90% seen once. Sequences were derived from CD4+ or CD8+ T cells sorted from blood, sampled in a trial of the OX40 agonist ivuxolimab. The rearrangement joins TRBV6-1 to TRBJ1-6; maybe TRBD1 (5 bases). This clonotype originated in an adult with an advanced solid tumor such as melanoma, head and neck, liver or kidney cancer. CDR3 loop: CASTRGHNINSPLHF. CDR3 nucleotide sequence: TGTGCCAGCACCCGGGGCCACAACATTAATTCACCCCTCCACTTT.